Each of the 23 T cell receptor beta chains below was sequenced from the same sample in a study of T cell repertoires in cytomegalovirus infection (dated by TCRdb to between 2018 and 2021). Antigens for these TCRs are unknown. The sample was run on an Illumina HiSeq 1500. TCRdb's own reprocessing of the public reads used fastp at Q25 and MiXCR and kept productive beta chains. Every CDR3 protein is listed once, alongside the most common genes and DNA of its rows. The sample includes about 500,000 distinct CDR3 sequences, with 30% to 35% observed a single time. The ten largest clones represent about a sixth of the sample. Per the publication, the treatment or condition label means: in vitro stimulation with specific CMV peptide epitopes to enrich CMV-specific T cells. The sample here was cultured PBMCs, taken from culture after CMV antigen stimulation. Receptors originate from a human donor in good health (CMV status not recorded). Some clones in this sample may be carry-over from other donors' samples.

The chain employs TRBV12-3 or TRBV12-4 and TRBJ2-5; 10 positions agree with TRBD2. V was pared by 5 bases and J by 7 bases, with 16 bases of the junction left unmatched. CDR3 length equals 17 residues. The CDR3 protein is CASSPLASGRAIPTQYF. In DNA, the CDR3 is TGTGCCAGCAGTCCCCTAGCCAGCGGGAGGGCCATACCGACCCAGTACTTC.

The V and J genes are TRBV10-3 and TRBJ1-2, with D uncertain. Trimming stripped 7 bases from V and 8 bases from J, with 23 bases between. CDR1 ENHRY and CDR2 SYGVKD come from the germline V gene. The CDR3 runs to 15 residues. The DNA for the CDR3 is TGTGCCATCACCGGACGAGCGGATCCTCCGGGGGGCTACACCTTC. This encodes CAITGRADPPGGYTF.

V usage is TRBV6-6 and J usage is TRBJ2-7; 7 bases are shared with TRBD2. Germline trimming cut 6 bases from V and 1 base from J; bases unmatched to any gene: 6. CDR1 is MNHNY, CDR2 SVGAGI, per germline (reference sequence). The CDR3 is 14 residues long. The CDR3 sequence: CASRHSGGSYEQYF. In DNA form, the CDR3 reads TGTGCCAGCAGACACTCGGGGGGTTCCTACGAGCAGTACTTC.

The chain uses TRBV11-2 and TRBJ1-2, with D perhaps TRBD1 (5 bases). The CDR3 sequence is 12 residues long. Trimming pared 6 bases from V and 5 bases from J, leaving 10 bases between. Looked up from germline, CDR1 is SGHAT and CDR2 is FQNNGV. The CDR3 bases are TGTGCCAGCAGTCAAGGGACTTATGGCTACACCTTC. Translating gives CASSQGTYGYTF.

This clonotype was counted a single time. The CDR3 sequence: CASSYSGSGNEAFF. DNA for the CDR3: TGTGCCAGCAGTTACTCCGGCTCGGGTAATGAAGCTTTCTTT. The gene calls are TRBV6-2 or TRBV6-3 and TRBJ1-1, with no clear D. The CDR3 is 14 amino acids. Deletions cut 0 bases from V and 7 bases from J, with 12 bases between. CDR1 and CDR2 from the germline V gene are MNHEY and SVGEGT.

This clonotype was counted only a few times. The CDR3 loop is CASSSRGSSYEQYF. CDR3 DNA sequence: TGTGCCAGCAGTTCCAGGGGCAGCTCCTACGAGCAGTACTTC. The chain links TRBV28 to TRBJ2-7; maybe TRBD1 (6 bases). Germline V gene sequence: CDR1 MDHEN, CDR2 SYDVKM. This CDR3 region has 14 residues. Trimming removed 4 bases at V and 0 bases at J, with 10 bases between.

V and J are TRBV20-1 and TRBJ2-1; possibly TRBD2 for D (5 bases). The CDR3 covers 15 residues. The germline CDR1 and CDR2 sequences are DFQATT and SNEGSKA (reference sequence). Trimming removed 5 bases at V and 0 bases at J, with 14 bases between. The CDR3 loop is CSAGSLAASYNEQFF. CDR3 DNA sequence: TGCAGTGCTGGAAGCCTAGCAGCCTCCTACAATGAGCAGTTCTTC.

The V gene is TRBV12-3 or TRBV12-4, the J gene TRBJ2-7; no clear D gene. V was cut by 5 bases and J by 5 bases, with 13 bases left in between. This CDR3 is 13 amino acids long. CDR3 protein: CASSPRFRDEQYF. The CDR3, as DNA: TGTGCCAGCAGTCCACGCTTTAGGGACGAGCAGTACTTC.

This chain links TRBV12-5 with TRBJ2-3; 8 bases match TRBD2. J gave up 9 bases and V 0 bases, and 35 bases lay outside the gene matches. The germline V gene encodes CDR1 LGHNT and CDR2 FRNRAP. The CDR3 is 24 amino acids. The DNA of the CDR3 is TGTGCTAGTGGTTTGGTAAATATCCCCTTTGGAGCGGGAGACCATGGGAGGGCGCCGTCGACGCAGTATTTT. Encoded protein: CASGLVNIPFGAGDHGRAPSTQYF.

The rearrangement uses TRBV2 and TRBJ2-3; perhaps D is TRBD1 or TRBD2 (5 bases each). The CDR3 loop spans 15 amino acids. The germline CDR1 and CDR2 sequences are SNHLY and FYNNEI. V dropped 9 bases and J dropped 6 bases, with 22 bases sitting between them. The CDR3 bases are TGTGCCAGAATAATCGGGCAGGGACCCCCCGATACGCAGTATTTT. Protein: CARIIGQGPPDTQYF.

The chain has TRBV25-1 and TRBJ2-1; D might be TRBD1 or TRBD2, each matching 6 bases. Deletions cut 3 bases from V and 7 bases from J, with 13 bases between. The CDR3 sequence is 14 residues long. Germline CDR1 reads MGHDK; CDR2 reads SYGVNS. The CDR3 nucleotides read TGTGCCAGCAGTGATGGAGGGGGGTGGAATGAGCAGTTCTTC. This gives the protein CASSDGGGWNEQFF.

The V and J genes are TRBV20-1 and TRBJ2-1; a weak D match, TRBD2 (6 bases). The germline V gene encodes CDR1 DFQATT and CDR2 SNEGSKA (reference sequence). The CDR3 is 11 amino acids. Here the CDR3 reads CSATGVNEQFF. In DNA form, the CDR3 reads TGCAGCGCGACGGGGGTCAATGAGCAGTTCTTC.

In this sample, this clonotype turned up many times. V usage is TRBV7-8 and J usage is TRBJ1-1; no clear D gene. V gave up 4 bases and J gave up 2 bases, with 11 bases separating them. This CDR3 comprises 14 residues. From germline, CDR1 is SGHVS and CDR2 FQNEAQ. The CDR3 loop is CASSSTSGNTEAFF. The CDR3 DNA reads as TGTGCCAGCAGCTCTACGTCGGGTAACACTGAAGCTTTCTTT.

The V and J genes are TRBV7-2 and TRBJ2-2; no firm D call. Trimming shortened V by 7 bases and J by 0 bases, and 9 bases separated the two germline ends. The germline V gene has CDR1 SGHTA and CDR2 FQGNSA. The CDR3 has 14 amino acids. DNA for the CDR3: TGTGCCAGCATTCTTGGTACGAACACCGGGGAGCTGTTTTTT. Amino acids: CASILGTNTGELFF.

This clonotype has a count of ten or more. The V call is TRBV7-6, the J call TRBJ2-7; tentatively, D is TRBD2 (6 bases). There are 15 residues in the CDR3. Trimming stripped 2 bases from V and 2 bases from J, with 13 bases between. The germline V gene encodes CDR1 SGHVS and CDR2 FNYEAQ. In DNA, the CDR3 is TGTGCCAGCAGCTTAACCGCGGGGAGAACCTACGAGCAGTACTTC. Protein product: CASSLTAGRTYEQYF.

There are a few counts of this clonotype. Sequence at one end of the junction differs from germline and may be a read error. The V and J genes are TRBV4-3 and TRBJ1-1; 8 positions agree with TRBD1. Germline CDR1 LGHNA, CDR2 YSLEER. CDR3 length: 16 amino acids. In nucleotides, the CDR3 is TGCGCCAGCAACCAACGTTTTGGGACAGGGAACACTGAAGCTTTCTTT. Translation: CASNQRFGTGNTEAFF.

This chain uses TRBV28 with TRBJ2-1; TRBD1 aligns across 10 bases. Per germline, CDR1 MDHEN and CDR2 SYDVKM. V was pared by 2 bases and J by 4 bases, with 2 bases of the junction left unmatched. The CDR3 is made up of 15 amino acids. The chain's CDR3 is CASSLGTGEYNEQFF. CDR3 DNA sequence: TGTGCCAGCAGTTTAGGGACAGGGGAGTACAATGAGCAGTTCTTC.

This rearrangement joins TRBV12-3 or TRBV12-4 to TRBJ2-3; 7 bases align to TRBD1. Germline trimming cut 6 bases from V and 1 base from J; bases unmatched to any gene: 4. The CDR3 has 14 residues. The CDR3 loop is CASSGQAGTDTQYF. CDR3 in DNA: TGTGCCAGCAGCGGACAGGCCGGCACAGATACGCAGTATTTT.

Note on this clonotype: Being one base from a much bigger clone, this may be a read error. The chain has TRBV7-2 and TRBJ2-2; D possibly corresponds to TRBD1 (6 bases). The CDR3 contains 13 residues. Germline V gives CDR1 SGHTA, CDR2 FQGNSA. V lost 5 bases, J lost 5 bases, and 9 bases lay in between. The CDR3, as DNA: TGTGCCAGCAGCCGGGGACAAACCGGGGAGCTGTTTTTT. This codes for CASSRGQTGELFF.

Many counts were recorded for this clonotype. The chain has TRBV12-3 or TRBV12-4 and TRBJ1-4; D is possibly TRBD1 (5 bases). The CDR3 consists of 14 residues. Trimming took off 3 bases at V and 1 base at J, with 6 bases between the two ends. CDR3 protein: CASSFDRTNEKLFF. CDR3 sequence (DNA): TGTGCCAGCAGTTTCGACAGAACTAATGAAAAACTGTTTTTT.

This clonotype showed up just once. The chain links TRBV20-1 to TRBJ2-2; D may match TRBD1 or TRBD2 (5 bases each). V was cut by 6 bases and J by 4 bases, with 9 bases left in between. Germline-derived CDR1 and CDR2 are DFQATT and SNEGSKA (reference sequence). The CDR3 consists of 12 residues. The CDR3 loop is CSARDATGELFF. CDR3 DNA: TGCAGTGCCCGGGACGCCACCGGGGAGCTGTTTTTT.

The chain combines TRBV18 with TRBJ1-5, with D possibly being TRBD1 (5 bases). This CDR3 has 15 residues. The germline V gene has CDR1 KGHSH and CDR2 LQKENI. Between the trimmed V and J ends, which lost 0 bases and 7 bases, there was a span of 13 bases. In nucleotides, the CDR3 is TGTGCCAGCTCACCACCCGGTGGGGGGGGACAGCCCCAGCATTTT. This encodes CASSPPGGGGQPQHF.

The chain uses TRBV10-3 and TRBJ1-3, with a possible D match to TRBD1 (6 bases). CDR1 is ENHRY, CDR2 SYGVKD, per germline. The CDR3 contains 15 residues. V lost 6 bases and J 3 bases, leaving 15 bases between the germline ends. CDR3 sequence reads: CAIRADRTFGNTIYF. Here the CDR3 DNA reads TGTGCCATCAGGGCTGACAGGACTTTTGGAAACACCATATATTTT.